The source of this T cell receptor beta chain is a study of OX40 agonist ivuxolimab in advanced cancers. Trimming took 7 bases from V and 3 from J; bases not matched to a gene: 10. Per germline, CDR1 MNHNS and CDR2 SASEGT. This CDR3 has 15 amino acids. Clones were sequenced by immunoSEQ multiplex PCR, and TCRdb holds only the in-frame ones, with some missing. The data contain some 85,000 clones, over 75% of them singletons. This clonotype was sampled from an adult with an advanced solid tumor such as melanoma, head and neck, liver or kidney cancer. The starting material was CD4+ or CD8+ T cells sorted from blood, obtained in a trial of the OX40 agonist ivuxolimab. The J gene is TRBJ1-2, the V gene TRBV6-1; 8 bases line up with TRBD1. This chain's CDR3 is CASIGGAGGDYGYTF. CDR3 coding DNA: TGTGCCAGCATCGGGGGGGCAGGGGGCGACTATGGCTACACCTTC.